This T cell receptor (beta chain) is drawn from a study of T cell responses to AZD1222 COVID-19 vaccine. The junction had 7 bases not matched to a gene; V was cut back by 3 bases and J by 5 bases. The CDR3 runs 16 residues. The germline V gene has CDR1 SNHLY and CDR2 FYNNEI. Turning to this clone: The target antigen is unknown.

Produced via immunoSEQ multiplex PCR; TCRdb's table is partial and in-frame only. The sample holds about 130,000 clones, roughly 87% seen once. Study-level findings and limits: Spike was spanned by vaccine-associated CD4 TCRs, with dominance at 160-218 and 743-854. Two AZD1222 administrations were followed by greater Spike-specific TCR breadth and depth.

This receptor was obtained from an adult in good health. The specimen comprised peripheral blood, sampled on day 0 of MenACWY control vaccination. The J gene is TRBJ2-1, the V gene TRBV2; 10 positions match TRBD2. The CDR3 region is CASSETGTSAHNEQFF. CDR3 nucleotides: TGTGCCAGCAGTGAGACCGGGACTAGCGCACACAATGAGCAGTTCTTC.